This is a list of T cell receptor beta chains from one sample in a study of beta chain features in type 1 diabetes. The table came from immunoSEQ multiplex PCR; TCRdb's copy has only in-frame clones and leaves some out. The repertoire holds 160,000 or so clones, with roughly 9% as singletons. Sequencing input: central memory CD4+ T cells from blood. All receptors derive from a woman in her thirties with type 1 diabetes. CDR3s include the opening cysteine and the closing phenylalanine or tryptophan. Fields, in order: V gene, D gene, clone size, J gene, CDR3 protein, CDR3 DNA. D genes are given only for firm matches. Size is omitted from some rows. Given values are once, few, many or a class for expanded clones.

V gene: TRBV9
D gene: TRBD2
clone size: many
J gene: TRBJ2-3
CDR3 protein: CASSVTSVGTDTQYF
CDR3 DNA: TGTGCCAGCAGCGTCACTAGCGTTGGTACAGATACGCAGTATTTT

V gene: TRBV9
D gene: NA
clone size: few
J gene: TRBJ1-1
CDR3 protein: CASSRGWPNTEAFF
CDR3 DNA: TGTGCCAGCAGCCGGGGGTGGCCGAACACTGAAGCTTTCTTT

V gene: TRBV18
D gene: TRBD1
clone size: NA
J gene: TRBJ1-2
CDR3 protein: CASSPRTGEHGYTF
CDR3 DNA: TGTGCCAGCTCACCTCGGACAGGGGAGCATGGCTACACCTTC

V gene: TRBV2
D gene: NA
clone size: NA
J gene: TRBJ1-2
CDR3 protein: CASNERVLGYGYTF
CDR3 DNA: TGTGCCAGCAACGAGAGGGTATTGGGCTATGGCTACACCTTC

V gene: TRBV11-1
D gene: TRBD1
clone size: NA
J gene: TRBJ2-1
CDR3 protein: CASSRRGTGGGEQFF
CDR3 DNA: TGTGCCAGCAGCCGAAGGGGGACAGGGGGCGGTGAGCAGTTCTTC

V gene: TRBV11-2
D gene: TRBD1
clone size: NA
J gene: TRBJ2-2
CDR3 protein: CASSLVAGTGVTGELFF
CDR3 DNA: TGTGCCAGCAGCTTGGTAGCCGGGACAGGGGTCACCGGGGAGCTGTTTTTT

V gene: TRBV5-1
D gene: NA
clone size: NA
J gene: TRBJ1-2
CDR3 protein: CASSLGSTEVYGYTF
CDR3 DNA: TGCGCCAGCAGCTTGGGATCCACTGAGGTCTATGGCTACACCTTC

V gene: TRBV10-3
D gene: NA
clone size: NA
J gene: TRBJ2-1
CDR3 protein: CAISVSGDNEQFF
CDR3 DNA: TGTGCCATCAGTGTGAGCGGAGACAATGAGCAGTTCTTC

V gene: TRBV11-3
D gene: NA
clone size: NA
J gene: TRBJ1-1
CDR3 protein: CASSLGTERGTEAFF
CDR3 DNA: TGTGCCAGCAGCTTAGGGACCGAGAGGGGGACTGAAGCTTTCTTT

V gene: TRBV5-4
D gene: TRBD2
clone size: NA
J gene: TRBJ2-7
CDR3 protein: CASSRKTSGPYEQYF
CDR3 DNA: TGTGCCAGCAGCCGGAAGACTAGCGGCCCCTACGAGCAGTACTTC

V gene: TRBV5-4
D gene: NA
clone size: few
J gene: TRBJ1-2
CDR3 protein: CASSPTIDYTF
CDR3 DNA: TGTGCCAGCAGCCCAACGATAGACTACACCTTC

V gene: TRBV7-3
D gene: TRBD2
clone size: NA
J gene: TRBJ2-7
CDR3 protein: CASSLTSGLVDEQYF
CDR3 DNA: TGTGCCAGCAGCTTAACGAGCGGACTAGTAGACGAGCAGTACTTC

V gene: TRBV6-1
D gene: NA
clone size: NA
J gene: TRBJ2-4
CDR3 protein: CASSLRENIQYF
CDR3 DNA: TGTGCCAGCAGCCTCAGGGAAAACATTCAGTACTTC

V gene: TRBV6-1
D gene: NA
clone size: NA
J gene: TRBJ2-1
CDR3 protein: CASSLRGTLEQFF
CDR3 DNA: TGTGCCAGCAGCCTGAGAGGGACTCTTGAGCAGTTCTTC

V gene: TRBV30
D gene: NA
clone size: few
J gene: TRBJ2-3
CDR3 protein: CAWGVTGGTDTQYF
CDR3 DNA: TGTGCCTGGGGGGTCACCGGGGGCACAGATACGCAGTATTTT

V gene: TRBV28
D gene: NA
clone size: NA
J gene: TRBJ1-1
CDR3 protein: CASTPGWSEAFF
CDR3 DNA: TGTGCCAGCACCCCAGGGTGGTCTGAAGCTTTCTTT

V gene: TRBV9
D gene: NA
clone size: NA
J gene: TRBJ1-4
CDR3 protein: CASSVWKGGNEKLFF
CDR3 DNA: TGTGCCAGCAGCGTATGGAAGGGAGGCAATGAAAAACTGTTTTTT

V gene: TRBV14
D gene: TRBD1
clone size: few
J gene: TRBJ2-3
CDR3 protein: CASSPGTGPPDTQYF
CDR3 DNA: TGTGCCAGCAGCCCCGGGACAGGGCCCCCAGATACGCAGTATTTT

V gene: TRBV11-2
D gene: NA
clone size: few
J gene: TRBJ2-4
CDR3 protein: CASSRDRTNIQYF
CDR3 DNA: TGTGCCAGCAGCCGAGACAGAACAAACATTCAGTACTTC

V gene: TRBV19
D gene: NA
clone size: NA
J gene: TRBJ2-7
CDR3 protein: CASSTQGFHEQYF
CDR3 DNA: TGTGCCAGTAGTACCCAGGGGTTCCACGAGCAGTACTTC

V gene: TRBV7-6
D gene: TRBD2
clone size: few
J gene: TRBJ2-3
CDR3 protein: CASSYSGRADTQYF
CDR3 DNA: TGTGCCAGCAGCTATAGCGGGAGAGCAGATACGCAGTATTTT

V gene: TRBV7-3
D gene: TRBD1
clone size: NA
J gene: TRBJ2-1
CDR3 protein: CASSLSGTGGFNEQFF
CDR3 DNA: TGTGCCAGCAGCTTAAGTGGGACAGGGGGCTTCAATGAGCAGTTCTTC

V gene: TRBV27
D gene: TRBD1
clone size: few
J gene: TRBJ1-2
CDR3 protein: CASRATGLYGYTF
CDR3 DNA: TGTGCCAGCAGGGCGACAGGGCTCTATGGCTACACCTTC

V gene: TRBV6-5
D gene: TRBD2
clone size: few
J gene: TRBJ2-1
CDR3 protein: CASSYLRESNEQFF
CDR3 DNA: TGTGCCAGCAGTTACTTGCGGGAGTCCAATGAGCAGTTCTTC

V gene: TRBV19
D gene: NA
clone size: few
J gene: TRBJ2-7
CDR3 protein: CASSIHGSPEQYF
CDR3 DNA: TGTGCCAGTAGTATTCATGGGAGTCCCGAGCAGTACTTC

V gene: TRBV5-1
D gene: NA
clone size: few
J gene: TRBJ1-2
CDR3 protein: CASARSEAHGYTF
CDR3 DNA: TGCGCCAGCGCCCGATCCGAGGCACATGGCTACACCTTC

V gene: TRBV7-2
D gene: NA
clone size: few
J gene: TRBJ2-4
CDR3 protein: CASSLRPGNEENIQYF
CDR3 DNA: TGTGCCAGCAGCTTAAGGCCAGGTAACGAAGAGAACATTCAGTACTTC

V gene: TRBV29-1
D gene: TRBD2
clone size: many
J gene: TRBJ2-1
CDR3 protein: CSVDGTSGSNEQFF
CDR3 DNA: TGCAGCGTTGATGGGACTAGCGGGAGCAATGAGCAGTTCTTC

V gene: TRBV5-4
D gene: TRBD2
clone size: NA
J gene: TRBJ2-3
CDR3 protein: CASSLRLLAGTDTQYF
CDR3 DNA: TGTGCCAGCAGCTTGCGATTACTAGCGGGCACAGATACGCAGTATTTT

V gene: TRBV5-1
D gene: TRBD2
clone size: NA
J gene: TRBJ2-1
CDR3 protein: CASSISGSNNEQFF
CDR3 DNA: TGCGCCAGCAGCATTAGCGGGAGTAACAATGAGCAGTTCTTC

V gene: TRBV28
D gene: TRBD2
clone size: few
J gene: TRBJ2-1
CDR3 protein: CASSSGGTSGYNEQFF
CDR3 DNA: TGTGCCAGCAGTTCTGGGGGGACTAGCGGTTACAATGAGCAGTTCTTC

V gene: TRBV6-5
D gene: NA
clone size: NA
J gene: TRBJ2-5
CDR3 protein: CASSYGALETQYF
CDR3 DNA: TGTGCCAGCAGTTACGGGGCATTAGAGACCCAGTACTTC

V gene: TRBV30
D gene: NA
clone size: NA
J gene: TRBJ1-1
CDR3 protein: CAWSRGMNTEAFF
CDR3 DNA: TGTGCCTGGAGTCGCGGCATGAACACTGAAGCTTTCTTT

V gene: TRBV15
D gene: TRBD2
clone size: few
J gene: TRBJ2-7
CDR3 protein: CATSREGRGRGYEQYF
CDR3 DNA: TGTGCCACCAGCAGAGAAGGGAGGGGAAGAGGCTACGAGCAGTACTTC

V gene: TRBV9
D gene: NA
clone size: few
J gene: TRBJ1-2
CDR3 protein: CASSVGGVPLGYTF
CDR3 DNA: TGTGCCAGCAGCGTAGGCGGGGTCCCCCTTGGCTACACCTTC

V gene: TRBV28
D gene: NA
clone size: NA
J gene: TRBJ1-2
CDR3 protein: CASRPRGGGSYGYTF
CDR3 DNA: TGTGCCAGCAGACCCCGAGGGGGGGGAAGCTATGGCTACACCTTC

V gene: TRBV18
D gene: NA
clone size: NA
J gene: TRBJ2-5
CDR3 protein: CASSPRLDGETQYF
CDR3 DNA: TGTGCCAGCTCACCACGGCTAGATGGGGAGACCCAGTACTTC

V gene: TRBV6-5
D gene: TRBD2
clone size: few
J gene: TRBJ2-7
CDR3 protein: CASSYRGGLYEQYF
CDR3 DNA: TGTGCCAGCAGTTACCGGGGGGGGCTCTACGAGCAGTACTTC

V gene: TRBV6-5
D gene: NA
clone size: few
J gene: TRBJ1-5
CDR3 protein: CASSYSSGARQPQHF
CDR3 DNA: TGTGCCAGCAGTTACTCGAGTGGGGCCCGGCAGCCCCAGCATTTT

V gene: TRBV5-6
D gene: NA
clone size: few
J gene: TRBJ2-7
CDR3 protein: CASSLERTYEQYF
CDR3 DNA: TGTGCCAGCAGCTTGGAGCGTACCTACGAGCAGTACTTC

V gene: TRBV4-2
D gene: TRBD2
clone size: few
J gene: TRBJ2-3
CDR3 protein: CASSQVPASGRGDTQYF
CDR3 DNA: TGTGCCAGCAGCCAAGTCCCCGCTAGCGGGAGGGGGGATACGCAGTATTTT

V gene: TRBV18
D gene: TRBD2
clone size: NA
J gene: TRBJ2-1
CDR3 protein: CASSTSGSPNEQFF
CDR3 DNA: TGTGCCAGCTCCACTAGCGGGAGTCCCAATGAGCAGTTCTTC

V gene: TRBV19
D gene: NA
clone size: NA
J gene: TRBJ1-5
CDR3 protein: CASNGDSDNQPQHF
CDR3 DNA: TGTGCCAGTAACGGGGATAGTGACAATCAGCCCCAGCATTTT

V gene: TRBV29-1
D gene: TRBD1
clone size: many
J gene: TRBJ1-4
CDR3 protein: CSVARQGMGEKLFF
CDR3 DNA: TGCAGCGTCGCCAGACAGGGAATGGGCGAAAAACTGTTTTTT

V gene: TRBV7-2
D gene: TRBD2
clone size: few
J gene: TRBJ2-1
CDR3 protein: CASSLDVAGGVVEQFF
CDR3 DNA: TGTGCCAGCAGCTTAGATGTAGCGGGAGGGGTGGTTGAGCAGTTCTTC

V gene: TRBV27
D gene: TRBD1
clone size: few
J gene: TRBJ1-1
CDR3 protein: CASSIGQGTEAFF
CDR3 DNA: TGTGCCAGCAGTATAGGACAGGGGACTGAAGCTTTCTTT

V gene: TRBV6-5
D gene: TRBD2
clone size: NA
J gene: TRBJ2-1
CDR3 protein: CASSYRLAGVKEQFF
CDR3 DNA: TGTGCCAGCAGTTATCGACTAGCGGGAGTGAAGGAGCAGTTCTTC

V gene: TRBV5-4
D gene: TRBD2
clone size: few
J gene: TRBJ2-1
CDR3 protein: CASSYGLAGVSLEQFF
CDR3 DNA: TGTGCCAGCAGCTACGGACTAGCGGGAGTTTCCCTTGAGCAGTTCTTC

V gene: TRBV5-1
D gene: TRBD1
clone size: few
J gene: TRBJ2-5
CDR3 protein: CASSSYRGETQYF
CDR3 DNA: TGCGCCAGCAGCTCCTACAGGGGGGAGACCCAGTACTTC